These T cell receptor beta chains were read from a single sample in a study of OX40 agonist ivuxolimab in advanced cancers. Repertoires were generated with immunoSEQ multiplex PCR, while TCRdb's copy carries only in-frame clones and drops some. The sample carries about 49,000 clones, about 88% recorded once. Sequencing was performed on CD4+ or CD8+ T cells sorted from blood, taken in a trial of the OX40 agonist ivuxolimab. These receptors were taken from an adult with an advanced solid tumor such as melanoma, head and neck, liver or kidney cancer. CDR3s include the opening cysteine and the closing phenylalanine or tryptophan. D genes are given only for firm matches. Some rows have no size entry. The others give once, few or many, or a class for an expanded clone.

CDR3: CASSLSGWQSNQPQHF
DNA: TGTGCCAGCAGTTTATCTGGTTGGCAGTCGAATCAGCCCCAGCATTTT
V: TRBV27
J: TRBJ1-5
D: -
size: -

CDR3: CASRGLGNQPQHF
DNA: TGTGCCAGCAGGGGGTTGGGCAATCAGCCCCAGCATTTT
V: TRBV28
J: TRBJ1-5
D: -
size: -

CDR3: CASSLASALREQFF
DNA: TGTGCCAGCAGCTTAGCGAGCGCCCTCCGTGAGCAGTTCTTC
V: TRBV7-9
J: TRBJ2-1
D: -
size: -

CDR3: CASSISPHLYEQYF
DNA: TGTGCCAGCAGCATATCCCCCCACCTTTACGAGCAGTACTTC
V: TRBV11-2
J: TRBJ2-7
D: -
size: once

CDR3: CAWTFPRASNTGELFF
DNA: TGTGCCTGGACCTTCCCGAGGGCCTCTAACACCGGGGAGCTGTTTTTT
V: TRBV30
J: TRBJ2-2
D: -
size: -

CDR3: CASSASSGSYTDTQYF
DNA: TGTGCCAGCAGTGCCTCTAGCGGGTCGTACACAGATACGCAGTATTTT
V: TRBV6-1
J: TRBJ2-3
D: TRBD2
size: -

CDR3: CASSPGTKAEQFF
DNA: TGTGCCAGCAGTCCCGGGACTAAGGCTGAGCAGTTCTTC
V: TRBV6-1
J: TRBJ2-1
D: TRBD2
size: -

CDR3: CASSQGRSTSYEQYF
DNA: TGTGCCAGCAGCCAAGGCCGATCCACCTCCTACGAGCAGTACTTC
V: TRBV4-2
J: TRBJ2-7
D: -
size: once

CDR3: CAWEIGPEAFF
DNA: TGTGCCTGGGAGATAGGACCTGAAGCTTTCTTT
V: TRBV30
J: TRBJ1-1
D: -
size: -

CDR3: CASSDDYEQYF
DNA: TGTGCCAGCAGCGATGACTACGAGCAGTACTTC
V: TRBV5-6
J: TRBJ2-7
D: -
size: -

CDR3: CASSLDGQGKTYEQYF
DNA: TGTGCCAGCAGCTTGGACGGACAGGGTAAAACCTACGAGCAGTACTTC
V: TRBV7-2
J: TRBJ2-7
D: TRBD1
size: -

CDR3: CASSYSRGLGELFF
DNA: TGTGCCAGCAGTTACTCCCGCGGGCTCGGGGAGCTGTTTTTT
V: TRBV27
J: TRBJ2-2
D: -
size: -

CDR3: CASSSPLIDEQYF
DNA: TGCGCCAGCAGCTCCCCCCTGATCGACGAGCAGTACTTC
V: TRBV5-1
J: TRBJ2-7
D: -
size: few

CDR3: CASSKSLATYSTDTQYF
DNA: TGTGCCAGCAGCAAAAGCTTGGCAACGTATAGCACAGATACGCAGTATTTT
V: TRBV5-5
J: TRBJ2-3
D: -
size: -